This T cell receptor (beta chain) was captured in a study of blood T cell repertoires in COVID-19. Looking at the study overall: T cells, B-cell-depleted T cells, or PBMCs provided the cDNA or gDNA that served as material.

The authors' processing: By means of reference gene primer amplification, nucleated cell counts were estimated. Repertoires were generated with immunoSEQ multiplex PCR, while TCRdb's copy carries only in-frame clones and drops some. V, J and clone size are taken as reported in that table, and D and trimming were inferred from the DNA itself. The table includes about 120,000 clones, 85% to 90% detected once. Per germline, CDR1 MNHEY and CDR2 SVGEGT. Trimming took off 5 bases at V and 0 bases at J, with 17 bases between the two ends. The CDR3 sequence is 17 residues long. This receptor was taken from a human donor with acute or convalescent COVID-19. The donor label of this sample is uncertain. Sequenced: peripheral blood. This chain joins TRBV6-2 or TRBV6-3 and TRBJ1-5; tentative D call: TRBD1 (5 bases). CDR3 residues: CASSRPGLTNSNQPQHF. The DNA for the CDR3 is TGTGCCAGCAGTCGGCCGGGACTTACTAATAGCAATCAGCCCCAGCATTTT.